These T cell receptor beta chains were read from a single sample in a study of shared clonotypes between healthy human individuals. TCRdb's table, derived via immunoSEQ multiplex PCR, lists solely in-frame clones and lacks some. This sample has over a million clones, with over 95% found just once. The sample was naive CD4+ T cells sorted from blood. Receptor source: a man in his thirties or forties in good health. Both conserved end residues are part of each CDR3. D genes are given only for firm matches. The size of a clone is reported for some rows only, either as once, few or many, or as a class for expanded clones.

CDR3aa | CDR3nt | v_gene | abundance | j_gene | d_gene
CASSLFLGAGELFF | TGCGCCAGCAGCTTGTTTCTGGGGGCCGGGGAGCTGTTTTTT | TRBV5-1 | once | TRBJ2-2 | .
CASSVGHLKDEQYF | TGTGCCAGCAGCGTAGGTCATCTTAAAGACGAGCAGTACTTC | TRBV9 | . | TRBJ2-7 | .
CASSLVGLNQPQHF | TGTGCCAGCAGCTTAGTAGGGCTCAATCAGCCCCAGCATTTT | TRBV7-2 | once | TRBJ1-5 | .
CASSKNRGETEQYF | TGTGCCAGCAGCAAAAACAGGGGAGAGACCGAGCAGTACTTC | TRBV5-6 | . | TRBJ2-7 | TRBD1
CASSVRTGGETQYF | TGTGCCAGCAGCGTACGGACAGGTGGCGAGACCCAGTACTTC | TRBV9 | . | TRBJ2-5 | TRBD1
CASNSGTGVSYEQYF | TGTGCCAGCAACTCCGGGACAGGGGTTTCCTACGAGCAGTACTTC | TRBV6-1 | . | TRBJ2-7 | TRBD1
CASSLVGWAATYGYTF | TGTGCCAGCAGCTTAGTAGGCTGGGCAGCAACCTATGGCTACACCTTC | TRBV7-2 | . | TRBJ1-2 | .
CASSSSTGYTGELFF | TGTGCCAGCAGCTCTTCGACGGGCTACACCGGGGAGCTGTTTTTT | TRBV5-4 | . | TRBJ2-2 | .
CASSEGQSSGNTIYF | TGTGCCAGCAGTGAAGGGCAATCATCTGGAAACACCATATATTTT | TRBV2 | . | TRBJ1-3 | .
CASRQAGTDTQYF | TGCGCCAGTCGACAGGCCGGCACAGATACGCAGTATTTT | TRBV10-1 | . | TRBJ2-3 | .
CASSPRVGTNEKLFF | TGTGCCAGCAGCCCACGGGTAGGAACTAATGAAAAACTGTTTTTT | TRBV7-9 | . | TRBJ1-4 | .
CASSLLGPGQVNEKLFF | TGTGCCAGCAGTTTATTAGGTCCGGGACAGGTTAATGAAAAACTGTTTTTT | TRBV28 | . | TRBJ1-4 | TRBD1
CASSQTAGVGYEQYF | TGCGCCAGCAGCCAAACGGCGGGAGTGGGTTACGAGCAGTACTTC | TRBV5-1 | . | TRBJ2-7 | TRBD2
CASSIRGPGNTIYF | TGTGCCAGTAGTATCAGGGGACCCGGAAACACCATATATTTT | TRBV19 | . | TRBJ1-3 | .
CASSATGTHKFF | TGTGCCAGCAGCGCGACAGGGACCCATAAGTTCTTC | TRBV9 | . | TRBJ2-1 | TRBD1
CASSRDRGTEAFF | TGTGCCAGTAGTCGGGACAGGGGTACTGAAGCTTTCTTT | TRBV19 | . | TRBJ1-1 | TRBD1
CASRTGPYEQYF | TGTGCCAGCAGGACAGGGCCCTACGAGCAGTACTTC | TRBV28 | . | TRBJ2-7 | TRBD1
CAWGLPENGNTIYF | TGTGCCTGGGGACTTCCGGAGAATGGAAACACCATATATTTT | TRBV30 | . | TRBJ1-3 | .
CASRNTGAGANVLTF | TGCGCCAGCAGGAACACAGGGGCTGGGGCCAACGTCCTGACTTTC | TRBV5-1 | . | TRBJ2-6 | TRBD1
CASSSIRVRGNTGELFF | TGTGCCAGCTCATCCATCCGGGTCAGGGGAAACACCGGGGAGCTGTTTTTT | TRBV18 | . | TRBJ2-2 | .
CASSLAGVSQETQYF | TGTGCCAGCAGCTTGGCCGGGGTCTCCCAAGAGACCCAGTACTTC | TRBV7-9 | . | TRBJ2-5 | .
CSAVNTGELFF | TGCAGCGCGGTTAACACCGGGGAGCTGTTTTTT | TRBV29-1 | . | TRBJ2-2 | .
CASSLGRIGTGFNQPQHF | TGTGCCAGCAGCTTAGGGCGTATAGGGACAGGGTTCAATCAGCCCCAGCATTTT | TRBV7-2 | . | TRBJ1-5 | TRBD1
CASTSAGGSNYEQYF | TGTGCCAGCACCTCGGCGGGAGGGTCCAACTACGAGCAGTACTTC | TRBV7-8 | . | TRBJ2-7 | TRBD2
CASSPPGGYGQPQHF | TGTGCCAGCTCACCACCGGGAGGGTACGGTCAGCCCCAGCATTTT | TRBV18 | . | TRBJ1-5 | .
CASSVGGFRETQYF | TGTGCCAGCAGCGTAGGGGGGTTCCGAGAGACCCAGTACTTC | TRBV9 | . | TRBJ2-5 | .
CSVGQGGRYEQYF | TGCAGCGTTGGACAGGGCGGACGCTACGAGCAGTACTTC | TRBV29-1 | . | TRBJ2-7 | TRBD1
CASSLDPTGGGYGYTF | TGCGCCAGCAGCTTGGATCCGACAGGGGGCGGCTATGGCTACACCTTC | TRBV5-1 | . | TRBJ1-2 | TRBD1
CASNVDSGSNEQFF | TGTGCCAGCAATGTCGACAGCGGGAGCAATGAGCAGTTCTTC | TRBV2 | . | TRBJ2-1 | TRBD2
CASSLEAVYNEQFF | TGTGCCAGCAGCCTAGAGGCGGTTTACAATGAGCAGTTCTTC | TRBV9 | . | TRBJ2-1 | .
CASSVRQGVSSYEQYF | TGTGCCAGCAGTGTTAGACAGGGGGTATCATCCTACGAGCAGTACTTC | TRBV27 | . | TRBJ2-7 | TRBD1
CASSLAGRERQARDTQYF | TGTGCCAGCAGCTTAGCGGGAAGGGAACGTCAGGCTAGGGATACGCAGTATTTT | TRBV7-9 | . | TRBJ2-3 | .
CASSQDGTRFEQFF | TGCGCCAGCAGCCAAGATGGTACTAGATTTGAGCAGTTCTTC | TRBV4-3 | . | TRBJ2-1 | .
CASSVGTGVPYEQYF | TGTGCCAGCAGCGTGGGGACAGGGGTTCCCTACGAGCAGTACTTC | TRBV9 | . | TRBJ2-7 | TRBD1
CASSAGLDTQYF | TGTGCCAGCAGCGCCGGTTTAGATACGCAGTATTTT | TRBV7-9 | once | TRBJ2-3 | .
CASKTWSTGAGDTEAFF | TGTGCCAGCAAAACGTGGTCGACAGGGGCAGGGGACACTGAAGCTTTCTTT | TRBV21-1 | . | TRBJ1-1 | .
CASSPGAPGTGELFF | TGTGCCAGCAGCCCTGGGGCGCCGGGCACCGGGGAGCTGTTTTTT | TRBV5-4 | . | TRBJ2-2 | .
CASSSTGEAHTEAFF | TGTGCCAGCAGTTCCACGGGGGAGGCGCACACTGAAGCTTTCTTT | TRBV6-5 | once | TRBJ1-1 | .
CASSPRDTLSYNEQFF | TGTGCCAGCTCACCCCGGGACACCCTATCCTACAATGAGCAGTTCTTC | TRBV18 | . | TRBJ2-1 | .
CASSPVLGLRSTDTQYF | TGTGCCAGCAGCCCGGTCCTAGGACTTCGGAGCACAGATACGCAGTATTTT | TRBV7-2 | . | TRBJ2-3 | .
CASSFASGRTGELFF | TGTGCCAGCAGTTTTGCTAGCGGGAGAACCGGGGAGCTGTTTTTT | TRBV27 | . | TRBJ2-2 | TRBD2
CASSLTQGGYGYTF | TGTGCCAGCAGCTTGACCCAGGGGGGTTATGGCTACACCTTC | TRBV5-4 | . | TRBJ1-2 | TRBD1
CATGGLAWGTDTQYF | TGTGCCACCGGGGGACTAGCGTGGGGCACAGATACGCAGTATTTT | TRBV7-2 | . | TRBJ2-3 | TRBD2
CASSLAPRVADTQYF | TGTGCCAGCAGCTTAGCGCCCAGGGTCGCAGATACGCAGTATTTT | TRBV7-6 | . | TRBJ2-3 | .
CASSPARTSGTYEQFF | TGTGCCAGCAGTCCGGCCAGGACTAGCGGGACATATGAGCAGTTCTTC | TRBV28 | . | TRBJ2-1 | TRBD2
CASSLAGAGTAVSYEQYF | TGTGCCAGCAGCTTAGCGGGCGCCGGGACAGCGGTTTCCTACGAGCAGTACTTC | TRBV7-9 | . | TRBJ2-7 | TRBD1
CASSVGQGYYGYTF | TGTGCCAGCAGCGTAGGACAGGGATACTATGGCTACACCTTC | TRBV28 | . | TRBJ1-2 | TRBD1
CASSLEQRSTDTQYF | TGTGCCAGCAGCTTAGAGCAGCGGAGCACAGATACGCAGTATTTT | TRBV7-6 | . | TRBJ2-3 | .
CASSVATGGLAGGNTDTQYF | TGTGCCAGCAGCGTAGCTACGGGGGGGCTAGCGGGAGGTAACACAGATACGCAGTATTTT | TRBV9 | . | TRBJ2-3 | TRBD2
CAWSVRREGSYEQYF | TGTGCCTGGAGTGTACGGCGGGAGGGATCCTACGAGCAGTACTTC | TRBV30 | . | TRBJ2-7 | TRBD2
CASSLERSGSYNEQFF | TGTGCCAGCAGCTTAGAACGGAGTGGGTCCTACAATGAGCAGTTCTTC | TRBV7-9 | . | TRBJ2-1 | .
CASSLLGRDSPQDTQYF | TGCGCCAGCAGCTTGCTGGGGCGGGACAGCCCACAAGATACGCAGTATTTT | TRBV5-1 | . | TRBJ2-3 | .
CASSLGGYDSEFF | TGCGCCAGCAGCTTGGGGGGGTACGACTCGGAGTTCTTC | TRBV5-1 | . | TRBJ2-1 | .
CASSKTGTSVNTQYF | TGCGCCAGCAGCAAAACCGGGACTAGTGTAAATACGCAGTATTTT | TRBV4-1 | . | TRBJ2-3 | TRBD2
CASILGGRDEQFF | . | TRBV28 | . | TRBJ2-1 | .
CASSLGSVHGPQHF | TGTGCCAGCAGTTTGGGCTCTGTTCATGGGCCCCAGCATTTT | TRBV28 | once | TRBJ1-5 | .
CASSPGPAATQPQHF | TGTGCCAGCAGCCCAGGGCCAGCCGCGACTCAGCCCCAGCATTTT | TRBV7-6 | . | TRBJ1-5 | .
CAIRGDRVNSGANVLTF | TGTGCCATCAGAGGGGACAGGGTAAACTCTGGGGCCAACGTCCTGACTTTC | TRBV10-3 | . | TRBJ2-6 | TRBD1
CASRGLRSTGNTIYF | TGTGCCAGTAGGGGCCTGCGAAGCACTGGAAACACCATATATTTT | TRBV19 | . | TRBJ1-3 | .
CASSQDPISSSYNEQFF | TGCGCCAGCAGCCAAGACCCCATCTCGAGCTCCTACAATGAGCAGTTCTTC | TRBV4-3 | . | TRBJ2-1 | .